This T cell receptor (beta chain) was captured by sequencing in a study of post-analysis software for immune sequencing data. The authors incorporated unique molecular identifiers into the TCR beta cDNA libraries. TCRdb recomputed calls from the PCR reads with MiXCR, one row per CDR3 protein. The data hold some 370,000 distinct CDR3 sequences, with less than 40% observed a single time. Points from the study as a whole: Compared with controls, patients had more of about five TRBV segments, including TRBV5-6, TRBV5-1 and TRBV20-1.

The table lists this clonotype with a few counts. Its target is not known. The CDR3 runs 16 residues. CDR1 and CDR2 (germline): MNHNY, SVGAGI (reference sequence). Trimming at V came to 2 bases and at J to 4 bases, leaving 2 bases not matched to a gene. The sequenced sample was blood. V gene TRBV6-6 combines with J gene TRBJ2-1; 13 bases agree with TRBD2. This receptor was identified in a girl aged 10 to 17 with multiple sclerosis. CDR3 DNA: TGTGCCAGCAGTTACGCGGGACTAGCGGGATACAATGAGCAGTTCTTC. Protein product: CASSYAGLAGYNEQFF.